This TCR beta chain was sequenced during a study of blood T cells in healthy people across ages. Primed by a sample-barcoded 5' primer and a J-beta primer mix, a second PCR proceeded for about 7 to 12 cycles. In TCRdb, the 5' RACE reads were re-called with MiXCR into one record per CDR3 protein. The repertoire holds 1.5 million to 2 million distinct CDR3 sequences, with 30% to 40% as singletons. Comments on this clonotype: No antigen is known for it.

The CDR3 covers 16 residues. Germline V gene sequence: CDR1 DFQATT, CDR2 SNEGSKA (reference sequence). Study observations and caveats: Higher naive T cell percentage went strongly together with higher TCR beta diversity.

Sample: blood. The rearrangement links TRBV20-1 to TRBJ2-7; 7 bases line up with TRBD1. The DNA end is more similar to TRBJ2-5, so the J call may be wrong. The TCR sequence derives from a human donor in good health. The CDR3 sequence is CSARLSHRGWEETQYF. For the CDR3, the DNA is TGCAGTGCTAGATTGTCCCACAGGGGTTGGGAGGAGACCCAGTACTTC.